A single sample gave rise to the 7 T cell receptor beta chains below, sequenced in a study of patients and donors after allogeneic stem cell transplantation. TCRdb fed the RT-PCR reads into MiXCR, producing one record per CDR3 protein. The table shows 70,000 or so distinct CDR3 sequences, with 26% occurring only once. The specimen was blood, either unsorted or a sorted T cell fraction (not recorded which). These receptors were collected from a human donor who was either an allogeneic HSCT recipient or a stem cell or donor lymphocyte infusion donor (not recorded which). It is not recorded whose cells these are; they may come from a transplant donor.

In this sample, this clonotype turned up many times. V gene TRBV6-5 combines with J gene TRBJ1-3; D gene unclear. Deletions cut 8 bases from V and 0 bases from J, with 11 bases between. The CDR3 sequence is 14 residues long. Germline assignment: CDR1 MNHEY and CDR2 SVGAGI. In DNA, the CDR3 is TGTGCCAGCTTTGCGGACCTCTCTGGAAACACCATATATTTT. Translation gives CASFADLSGNTIYF.

This clonotype was counted many times. The chain is built from TRBV7-3 and TRBJ2-1, with 7 bases fitting TRBD1. Germline CDR1 SGHTA, CDR2 FQGTGA. The CDR3 length is 13 residues. V gave up 3 bases and J gave up 9 bases; unmatched junction bases: 5. CDR3 coding DNA: TGTGCCAGCAGCTTTAATGCAGGGGGTGAGCAGTTCTTC. It is translated as CASSFNAGGEQFF.

This clonotype has a handful of counts. The V and J genes are TRBV6-5 and TRBJ1-1; D is unresolved. V was clipped by 7 bases and J by 4 bases, with 7 bases between them. Germline values: CDR1 MNHEY, CDR2 SVGAGI. The CDR3 has 11 amino acids. The DNA for the CDR3 is TGTGCCAGCATCTACGCCACTGAAGCTTTCTTT. Its translation: CASIYATEAFF.

The chain combines TRBV4-3 with TRBJ2-1, with TRBD2 identical over 15 bases. V was clipped by 4 bases and J by 8 bases; unmatched bases: 12. Per the germline V gene, CDR1 is LGHNA and CDR2 is YSLEER. This CDR3 has 18 amino acids. CDR3 sequence reads: CASSREPRTSGRADEQFF. Written as DNA, the CDR3 is TGCGCCAGCAGCCGCGAACCCAGGACTAGCGGGAGGGCCGATGAGCAGTTCTTC.

The chain recombines TRBV7-3 with TRBJ1-1; tentative D call: TRBD1 (6 bases). The CDR3 extends over 14 amino acids. V was clipped by 2 bases and J by 8 bases, with 15 bases between them. Per the germline V gene, CDR1 is SGHTA and CDR2 is FQGTGA. The CDR3 DNA follows: TGTGCCAGCAGCTTATTAGGGGGTGGCAGCGAAGCTTTCTTT. It translates to CASSLLGGGSEAFF.

This sequence joins TRBV20-1 and TRBJ2-3, with 9 bases aligning to TRBD1. Germline CDR1 reads DFQATT; CDR2 reads SNEGSKA (reference sequence). After removal of 6 bases from V and 4 bases from J, the junction contained 11 bases not matched to a gene. The CDR3 contains 15 residues. The CDR3 nucleotides read TGCAGTGCCCACGCAGGGGACAGGGTGCCAGATACGCAGTATTTT. This codes for CSAHAGDRVPDTQYF.

The CDR3 loop reads CASSINLNGYTF. DNA of the CDR3: TGTGCCAGCAGCATTAACCTTAATGGCTACACCTTC. The chain employs TRBV7-9 and TRBJ1-2, with D unresolved. Trimming cost V 5 bases and J 6 bases, with 10 bases left between them. The CDR3 has 12 amino acids. Per germline, CDR1 SEHNR and CDR2 FQNEAQ (reference sequence). Based on the CDR3 plus reference TRBV7-9 and TRBJ1-2, the full variable domain is DTGVSQNPRHKITKRGQNVTFRCDPISEHNRLYWYRQTLGQGPEFLTYFQNEAQLEKSRLLSDRFSAERPKGSFSTLEIQRTEQGDSAMYLCASSINLNGYTFGSGTRLTVV.